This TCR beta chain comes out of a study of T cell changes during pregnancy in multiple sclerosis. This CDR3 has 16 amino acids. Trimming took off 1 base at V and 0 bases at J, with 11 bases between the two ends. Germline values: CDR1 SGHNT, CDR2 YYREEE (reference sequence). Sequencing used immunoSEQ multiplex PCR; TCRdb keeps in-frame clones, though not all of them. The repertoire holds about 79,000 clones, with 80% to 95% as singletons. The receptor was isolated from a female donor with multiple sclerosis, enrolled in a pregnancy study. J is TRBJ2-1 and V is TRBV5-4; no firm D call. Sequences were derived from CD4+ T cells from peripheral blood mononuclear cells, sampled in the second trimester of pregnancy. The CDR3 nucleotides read TGTGCCAGCAGCTTGATGTCTTCCCGCTCCTACAATGAGCAGTTCTTC. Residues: CASSLMSSRSYNEQFF.